Listed below are T cell receptor beta chains from one sample, sequenced in a study of T cells in Graves' hyperthyroidism and ophthalmopathy. Each CDR3 protein is one row after TCRdb ran MiXCR on the multiplex PCR reads. This table holds nearly 750,000 distinct CDR3 sequences, 35% found once. Sequenced input: blood. These TCRs come from a woman in her forties with Graves' hyperthyroidism. The CDR3 runs from the conserved cysteine through the conserved F or W. The order of the fields is D gene, J gene, clone size, V gene, CDR3 DNA, CDR3 protein. A D gene is named only where the DNA matches it firmly. A row's size may be missing; if present it is once, few, many or a size class.

TRBD1	TRBJ2-7	-	TRBV2	TGTGCCAGTTGCGACAGGGGGCGTTACGAGCAGTACTTC	CASCDRGRYEQYF
TRBD1	TRBJ1-5	many	TRBV20-1	TGCAGTGCTAGGACAGGGTCTAATCAGCCCCAGCATTTT	CSARTGSNQPQHF
-	TRBJ1-2	many	TRBV6-5	TGTGCCAGCAGATCACCCGACGGTAACTATGGCTACACCTTC	CASRSPDGNYGYTF
-	TRBJ1-4	many	TRBV7-2	TGTGCCAGCAGCTTAGGACAGCATGAAAAACTGTTTTTT	CASSLGQHEKLFF
-	TRBJ2-7	many	TRBV29-1	TGCAGCGTTGAACGGGGGCCCTACGAGCAGTACTTC	CSVERGPYEQYF
-	TRBJ1-2	many	TRBV10-3	TGTGCCATCAGTGGGACGGGCTATGGCTACACCTTC	CAISGTGYGYTF
-	TRBJ1-2	many	TRBV6-5	TGTGCCAGCAGTTACTCAACGGGGACGGTCGTGCATGGCTACACCTTC	CASSYSTGTVVHGYTF
-	TRBJ2-7	few	TRBV6-5	TGTGCCAGCAGTTACTCGAGATCGCGGGGCTACGAGCAGTACTTC	CASSYSRSRGYEQYF
-	TRBJ2-7	many	TRBV2	TGTGCCAGCAGTGATCGGCACGAGCAGTACTTC	CASSDRHEQYF
TRBD1	TRBJ2-7	many	TRBV29-1	TGCAGCGTTGCGCTGACAGGGGAGGCCGAGCAGTACTTC	CSVALTGEAEQYF
TRBD1	TRBJ1-1	-	TRBV6-1	TGTGCCAGCAGCCCAAGCGGACAGGGGCCCACTGAAGCTTTCTTT	CASSPSGQGPTEAFF
TRBD1	TRBJ2-5	-	TRBV12-3/TRBV12-4	TGTGCCAGCAGCTTTGGGACAGGGGTAGAGACCCAGTACTTC	CASSFGTGVETQYF
-	TRBJ1-1	many	TRBV7-3	TGTGCCAGCAGTAATACCACTGAAGCTTTCTTT	CASSNTTEAFF
TRBD1	TRBJ1-5	many	TRBV10-2	TGCGCCAGCAGAGGACAGGGTTTAAGCAATCAGCCCCAGCATTTT	CASRGQGLSNQPQHF
-	TRBJ2-5	few	TRBV27	TGTGCCAGCAGCCACAAGGGGGTAACCAAAGAGACCCAGTACTTC	CASSHKGVTKETQYF
TRBD1	TRBJ1-1	-	TRBV6-5	TGTGCCAGCAGTTACGGGGGACAGAGCACTGAAGCTTTCTTT	CASSYGGQSTEAFF
-	TRBJ1-1	many	TRBV7-9	TGTGCCAGCAGCGTCCGGGACGGATCTGAAGCTTTCTTT	CASSVRDGSEAFF
-	TRBJ1-2	few	TRBV28	TGTGCCAGCAGTTTAAGGTCCAGGGACTATGGCTACACCTTC	CASSLRSRDYGYTF
-	TRBJ1-1	-	TRBV6-5	TGTGCCAGCAGTTACGGTTTAATCGGGAACACTGAAGCTTTCTTT	CASSYGLIGNTEAFF
TRBD1	TRBJ1-6	-	TRBV12-3/TRBV12-4	TGTGCCAGCAGTTCTCGGACAGGGGGGGATAATTCACCCCTCCACTTT	CASSSRTGGDNSPLHF
-	TRBJ1-3	many	TRBV7-9	TGTGCCAGCAGCCACCGGGACCGAGCGGACACCATATATTTT	CASSHRDRADTIYF
-	TRBJ2-5	many	TRBV29-1	TGCAGCGCAGTACAGGGGCGGGGGGAGACCCAGTACTTC	CSAVQGRGETQYF
-	TRBJ1-3	-	TRBV12-3/TRBV12-4	TGTGCCAGCAGTTTTCCGGGACCGTTCTCTGGAAACACCATATATTTT	CASSFPGPFSGNTIYF
TRBD1	TRBJ2-7	-	TRBV7-9	TGTGCCAGCAGCATCTCCCCCGGGACAGTCTCCTACGAGCAGTACTTC	CASSISPGTVSYEQYF
-	TRBJ2-5	many	TRBV20-1	TGCAGTGTTAGGTCCCCCGGGCGGGAGACCCAGTACTTC	CSVRSPGRETQYF
-	TRBJ1-4	-	TRBV10-3	TGTGCCATCAGTGAGACGCGGGACGGCGAAAAACTGTTTTTT	CAISETRDGEKLFF
TRBD1	TRBJ2-2	many	TRBV10-3	TGTGCCATCAGTGAGTCGCACGCGATAAGGACAGGAGGGGAGCTGTTTTTT	CAISESHAIRTGGELFF